This TCR beta chain was identified during a study of T-cell memory formation after mild COVID-19. Broader study findings: The pre-infection memory compartment contained some responding clones, suggesting cross-reactive memory joined. Clones shrinking between day 15 and 85 showed a balanced CD4/CD8 split, and those that grew later tilted toward CD4+. Mainly CM and EM harbored the contracting CD4+ clones; mainly EMRA harbored the CD8+ ones. The authors left the SARS-CoV-2 specificity of second-wave clones peaking on day 37 unconfirmed.

This clonotype is a singleton in its sample. The antigen is undetermined. V was trimmed by 2 bases and J by 8 bases, leaving 18 bases between them. Germline V gene lookup returns CDR1 SGHTA and CDR2 FQGTGA. The CDR3 consists of 15 residues. Each CDR3 protein is one row after TCRdb ran MiXCR on the 5' RACE reads. There are roughly 250,000 distinct CDR3 sequences in the sample; roughly 17% occur only once, and approximately 3.5% lies in the top ten. Sequenced material: PBMCs or a T cell subset sorted from them (not recorded which). The chain has TRBV7-3 and TRBJ1-2; a weak D match, TRBD1 (5 bases). The receptor comes from a man between 18 and 29 years old who had mild COVID-19 (a few samples of this study predate the infection). Cell type and time point are not known. CDR3 region: CASSLHGGLPGGYTF. The CDR3, as DNA: TGTGCCAGCAGCTTACATGGGGGTCTTCCCGGGGGCTACACCTTC.